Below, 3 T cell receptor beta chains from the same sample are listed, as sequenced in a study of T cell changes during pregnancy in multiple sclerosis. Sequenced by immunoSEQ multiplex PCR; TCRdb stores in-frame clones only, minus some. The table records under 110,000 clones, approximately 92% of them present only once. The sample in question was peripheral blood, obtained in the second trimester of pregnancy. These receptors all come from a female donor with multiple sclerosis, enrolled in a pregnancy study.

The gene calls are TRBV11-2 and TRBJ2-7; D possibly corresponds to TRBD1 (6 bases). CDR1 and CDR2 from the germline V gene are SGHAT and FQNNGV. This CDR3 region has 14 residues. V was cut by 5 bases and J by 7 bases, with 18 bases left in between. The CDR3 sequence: CASSTLPGVEEQYF. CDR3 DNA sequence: TGTGCCAGCAGCACCTTACCAGGGGTAGAGGAGCAGTACTTC.

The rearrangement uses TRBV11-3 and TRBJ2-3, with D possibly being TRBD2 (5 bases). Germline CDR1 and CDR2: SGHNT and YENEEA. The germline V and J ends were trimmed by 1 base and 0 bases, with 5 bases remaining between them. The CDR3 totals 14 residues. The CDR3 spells CASSLGGSTDTQYF. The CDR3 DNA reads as TGTGCCAGCAGCTTAGGCGGGAGCACAGATACGCAGTATTTT.

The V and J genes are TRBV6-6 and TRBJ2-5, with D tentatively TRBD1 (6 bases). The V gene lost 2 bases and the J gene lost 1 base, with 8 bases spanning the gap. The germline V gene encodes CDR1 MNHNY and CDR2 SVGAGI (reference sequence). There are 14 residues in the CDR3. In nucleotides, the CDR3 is TGTGCCAGCAGTTACGGGACATCCCAAGAGACCCAGTACTTC. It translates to CASSYGTSQETQYF.